These T cell receptor beta chains were read from a single sample in a study of T cells in localized non-small cell lung cancer. Only in-frame clones appear in the TCRdb table, and some are missing; sequencing was by immunoSEQ multiplex PCR. The table includes 4,000 or so clones, 25% detected once. The sequences come from lung tumor tissue, collected before any cancer treatment. All receptors derive from a woman aged 35-70 years with stage I lung adenocarcinoma. The conserved cysteine and the conserved F or W are not part of the CDR3 here. Each record gives: J gene, V gene, clone size, CDR3 protein. Clone size appears in some rows only: once, few, many, or a class for an expanded clone.

J: TRBJ1-3
V: TRBV28
size: once
CDR3: ASSPGRLSGNTIY

J: TRBJ2-1
V: TRBV15
size: once
CDR3: ATSRGQEGNEQF

J: TRBJ2-1
V: TRBV30
size: .
CDR3: AWSEVYPLYNEQF

J: TRBJ1-4
V: TRBV19
size: .
CDR3: ASSIETATNEKLF

J: TRBJ1-3
V: TRBV29-1
size: few
CDR3: SGRDSGNTIY

J: TRBJ1-6
V: TRBV6-8
size: .
CDR3: ASSTPTGGAVNSPLH

J: TRBJ1-1
V: TRBV11-3
size: .
CDR3: ASSQRTGNTEAF

J: TRBJ1-1
V: TRBV1
size: few
CDR3: TSRRGGGQNTEAF

J: TRBJ2-5
V: TRBV7-6
size: .
CDR3: ASSSGTREETQY

J: TRBJ1-6
V: TRBV12-5
size: medium-sized
CDR3: ASSRVDSPLH

J: TRBJ1-1
V: TRBV6-8
size: .
CDR3: ASSARGALWTEAF

J: TRBJ1-3
V: TRBV6-8
size: .
CDR3: ASSQLRTSSGNTIY

J: TRBJ1-1
V: TRBV9
size: .
CDR3: ASSSTGGTEAF

J: TRBJ2-1
V: TRBV10-2
size: .
CDR3: ASSELGRTYNEQF

J: TRBJ1-6
V: TRBV18
size: .
CDR3: ASSLGIPGDSPLH

J: TRBJ2-2
V: TRBV11-3
size: .
CDR3: ASRDRGLTGELF

J: TRBJ1-1
V: TRBV18
size: .
CDR3: ASSPRPAADTEAF

J: TRBJ1-3
V: TRBV5-1
size: .
CDR3: ASSRDRGSGNTIY

J: TRBJ2-7
V: TRBV6-8
size: few
CDR3: ASSGPGTSGGTNPYEQY

J: TRBJ2-3
V: TRBV19
size: .
CDR3: ASSARDYGTDTQY

J: TRBJ1-1
V: TRBV11-3
size: few
CDR3: ASSLGGLNTEAF

J: TRBJ2-6
V: TRBV11-3
size: few
CDR3: ASSARGSGANVLT

J: TRBJ2-1
V: TRBV19
size: .
CDR3: ASSSDRLNEQF

J: TRBJ2-2
V: TRBV19
size: few
CDR3: ASSTLAGGTGELF

J: TRBJ1-2
V: TRBV11-3
size: medium-sized
CDR3: ASSPIWTGINYGYT

J: TRBJ1-4
V: TRBV11-3
size: .
CDR3: ASSLFGRVQGGTNEKLF

J: TRBJ2-7
V: TRBV11-3
size: few
CDR3: ASSSDGTVSYEQY

J: TRBJ2-3
V: TRBV5-1
size: .
CDR3: ASSLAGQGAGTDTQY

J: TRBJ2-1
V: TRBV19
size: .
CDR3: ASNRVAGGNEQF

J: TRBJ2-5
V: TRBV11-3
size: .
CDR3: ASSLGRGPGRETQY

J: TRBJ1-2
V: TRBV19
size: .
CDR3: ASSLSGRSINYGYT

J: TRBJ2-1
V: TRBV19
size: large
CDR3: ASSATAGAHNEQF

J: TRBJ1-1
V: TRBV6-8
size: few
CDR3: ASSYSMGQGRAF

J: TRBJ1-2
V: TRBV9
size: medium-sized
CDR3: ASSVLGLGDGYT

J: TRBJ2-3
V: TRBV11-3
size: medium-sized
CDR3: ASSPDWSSTDTQY

J: TRBJ1-2
V: TRBV18
size: once
CDR3: ASSRTWNGGYT

J: TRBJ2-3
V: TRBV5-1
size: .
CDR3: ASSLGRGGDTQY

J: TRBJ1-1
V: TRBV9
size: .
CDR3: ASSLSGRDLTEAF

J: TRBJ2-5
V: TRBV30
size: .
CDR3: ACASLAGGLETQY

J: TRBJ1-2
V: TRBV19
size: once
CDR3: ASTFRAGGPRLYGYT

J: TRBJ1-1
V: TRBV11-3
size: few
CDR3: ASSPRITNTEAF

J: TRBJ1-2
V: TRBV29-1
size: .
CDR3: SVEVRNNYGYT

J: TRBJ1-2
V: TRBV9
size: .
CDR3: ASSEADRVYGYT

J: TRBJ1-1
V: TRBV19
size: .
CDR3: ASSMTGQTIGF

J: TRBJ2-6
V: TRBV6-8
size: .
CDR3: ASSSQPRGRSSGANVLT

J: TRBJ1-6
V: TRBV11-3
size: .
CDR3: ASSLEDRRIDSPLH

J: TRBJ2-7
V: TRBV29-1
size: .
CDR3: SGISGQGYEQY

J: TRBJ2-1
V: TRBV1
size: .
CDR3: ASSPQRGDNEQF

J: TRBJ2-3
V: TRBV11-3
size: few
CDR3: ASSMTGTSGDTQY

J: TRBJ1-3
V: TRBV11-3
size: medium-sized
CDR3: ASSLAGVASGNTIY

J: TRBJ2-7
V: TRBV4-1
size: few
CDR3: ASSQSPGLRYEQY

J: TRBJ1-5
V: TRBV5-1
size: few
CDR3: ASSLAGGGSQPQH

J: TRBJ2-3
V: TRBV10-3
size: .
CDR3: AISVRGLLTDTQY

J: TRBJ1-3
V: TRBV11-3
size: few
CDR3: ASSQVGDSGNTIY

J: TRBJ1-2
V: TRBV9
size: few
CDR3: ASSATGTGPQYGYT

J: TRBJ1-1
V: TRBV9
size: few
CDR3: ASSETTGGNTEAF

J: TRBJ2-1
V: TRBV28
size: .
CDR3: ASSRGALLGNEQF

J: TRBJ2-2
V: TRBV6-8
size: medium-sized
CDR3: ASSPLRTTNTGELF

J: TRBJ1-1
V: TRBV30
size: few
CDR3: ACPTGGKAF